The clone carrying this TCR beta chain was detected ten times or more. Its antigen remains unidentified. This specimen belongs to a study of T cell repertoires in cytomegalovirus infection. Whole-study context: CMV epitopes that were recently identified and HLA-C-restricted were used alongside well-studied HLA-B-restricted ones. Matching HLA type and CMV infection were both indicated by public TCR beta signatures. Overall study results and limits: Cumulative frequency of public TCR beta families picked out carriers of CMV plus the relevant HLA. HLA-C-restricted CMV-specific TCR beta clonotypes prevailed in the ex vivo response.

TCRdb analysed the reads with MiXCR anew, one entry per CDR3 protein. The sample yields around 770,000 distinct CDR3 sequences, about 28% seen once. This CDR3 contains 15 residues. V lost 5 bases to trimming and J lost 0 bases, with 14 bases between them. The germline gives CDR1 SEHNR, CDR2 FQNEAQ (reference sequence). The receptor comes from a human donor in good health (CMV status not recorded). Some clones in this sample may be carry-over from other donors' samples. The V gene is TRBV7-9, the J gene TRBJ2-7; TRBD1 or TRBD2 may be the D gene (5 bases each). Sequenced here: cultured CD8+ T cells from PBMCs, sampled from culture after CMV antigen stimulation. The CDR3 nucleotides read TGTGCCAGCAGCAAAGGGGCAGGGAGCTCCTACGAGCAGTACGTC. Its translation: CASSKGAGSSYEQYV.